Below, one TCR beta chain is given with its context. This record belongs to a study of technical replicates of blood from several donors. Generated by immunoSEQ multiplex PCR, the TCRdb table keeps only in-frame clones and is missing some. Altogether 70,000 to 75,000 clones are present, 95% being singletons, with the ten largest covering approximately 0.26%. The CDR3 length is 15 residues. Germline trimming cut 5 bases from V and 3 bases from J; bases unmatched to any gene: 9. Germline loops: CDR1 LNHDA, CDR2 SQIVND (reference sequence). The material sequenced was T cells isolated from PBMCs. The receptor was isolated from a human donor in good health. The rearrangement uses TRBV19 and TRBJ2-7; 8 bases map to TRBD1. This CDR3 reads CASSLGTGGSYEQYF. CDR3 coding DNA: TGTGCCAGTAGTCTCGGGACAGGAGGGAGCTACGAGCAGTACTTC.